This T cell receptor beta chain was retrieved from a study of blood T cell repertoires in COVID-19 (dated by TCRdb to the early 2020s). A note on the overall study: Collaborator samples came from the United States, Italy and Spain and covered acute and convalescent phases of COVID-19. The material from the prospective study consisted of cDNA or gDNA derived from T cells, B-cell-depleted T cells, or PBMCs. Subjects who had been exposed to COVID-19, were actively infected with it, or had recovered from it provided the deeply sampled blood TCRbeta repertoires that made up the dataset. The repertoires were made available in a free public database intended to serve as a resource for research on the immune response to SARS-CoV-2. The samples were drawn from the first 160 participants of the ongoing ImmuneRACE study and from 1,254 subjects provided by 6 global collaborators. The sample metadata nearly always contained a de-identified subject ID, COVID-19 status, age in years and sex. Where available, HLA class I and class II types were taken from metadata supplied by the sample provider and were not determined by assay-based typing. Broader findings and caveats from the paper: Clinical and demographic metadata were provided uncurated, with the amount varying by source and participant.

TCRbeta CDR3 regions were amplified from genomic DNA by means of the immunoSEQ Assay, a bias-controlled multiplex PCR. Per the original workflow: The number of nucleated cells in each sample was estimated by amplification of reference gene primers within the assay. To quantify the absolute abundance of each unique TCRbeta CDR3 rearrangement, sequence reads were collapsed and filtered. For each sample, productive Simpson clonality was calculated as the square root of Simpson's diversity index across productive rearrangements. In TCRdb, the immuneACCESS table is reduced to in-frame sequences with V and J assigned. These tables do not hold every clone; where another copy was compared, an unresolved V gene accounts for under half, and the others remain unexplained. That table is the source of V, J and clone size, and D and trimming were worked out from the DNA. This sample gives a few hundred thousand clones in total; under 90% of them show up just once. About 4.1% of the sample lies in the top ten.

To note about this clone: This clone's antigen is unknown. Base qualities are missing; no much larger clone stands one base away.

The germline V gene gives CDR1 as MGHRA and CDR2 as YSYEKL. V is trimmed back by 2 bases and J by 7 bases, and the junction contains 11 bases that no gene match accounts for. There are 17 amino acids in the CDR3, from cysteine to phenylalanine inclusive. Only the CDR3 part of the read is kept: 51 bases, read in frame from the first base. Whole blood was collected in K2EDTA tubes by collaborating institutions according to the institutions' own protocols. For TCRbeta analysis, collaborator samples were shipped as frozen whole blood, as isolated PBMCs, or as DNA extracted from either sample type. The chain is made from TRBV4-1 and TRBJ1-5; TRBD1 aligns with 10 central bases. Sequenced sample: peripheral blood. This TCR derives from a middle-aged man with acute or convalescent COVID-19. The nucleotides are TGCGCCAGCAGCCAACGGAAGGACAGGGGGTTCGGCCAGCCCCAGCATTTT. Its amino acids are CASSQRKDRGFGQPQHF.